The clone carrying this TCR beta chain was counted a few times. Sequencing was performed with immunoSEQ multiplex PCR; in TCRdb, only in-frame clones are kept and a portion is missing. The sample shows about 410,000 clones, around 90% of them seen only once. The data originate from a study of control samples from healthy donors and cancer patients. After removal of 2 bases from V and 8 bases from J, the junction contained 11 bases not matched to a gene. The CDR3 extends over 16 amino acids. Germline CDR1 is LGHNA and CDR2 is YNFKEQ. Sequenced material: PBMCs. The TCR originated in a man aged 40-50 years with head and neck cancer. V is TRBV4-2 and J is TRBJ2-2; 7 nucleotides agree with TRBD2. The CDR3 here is CASSQWQGGSSGELFF. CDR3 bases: TGTGCCAGCAGCCAATGGCAGGGCGGGAGTAGTGGGGAGCTGTTTTTT.